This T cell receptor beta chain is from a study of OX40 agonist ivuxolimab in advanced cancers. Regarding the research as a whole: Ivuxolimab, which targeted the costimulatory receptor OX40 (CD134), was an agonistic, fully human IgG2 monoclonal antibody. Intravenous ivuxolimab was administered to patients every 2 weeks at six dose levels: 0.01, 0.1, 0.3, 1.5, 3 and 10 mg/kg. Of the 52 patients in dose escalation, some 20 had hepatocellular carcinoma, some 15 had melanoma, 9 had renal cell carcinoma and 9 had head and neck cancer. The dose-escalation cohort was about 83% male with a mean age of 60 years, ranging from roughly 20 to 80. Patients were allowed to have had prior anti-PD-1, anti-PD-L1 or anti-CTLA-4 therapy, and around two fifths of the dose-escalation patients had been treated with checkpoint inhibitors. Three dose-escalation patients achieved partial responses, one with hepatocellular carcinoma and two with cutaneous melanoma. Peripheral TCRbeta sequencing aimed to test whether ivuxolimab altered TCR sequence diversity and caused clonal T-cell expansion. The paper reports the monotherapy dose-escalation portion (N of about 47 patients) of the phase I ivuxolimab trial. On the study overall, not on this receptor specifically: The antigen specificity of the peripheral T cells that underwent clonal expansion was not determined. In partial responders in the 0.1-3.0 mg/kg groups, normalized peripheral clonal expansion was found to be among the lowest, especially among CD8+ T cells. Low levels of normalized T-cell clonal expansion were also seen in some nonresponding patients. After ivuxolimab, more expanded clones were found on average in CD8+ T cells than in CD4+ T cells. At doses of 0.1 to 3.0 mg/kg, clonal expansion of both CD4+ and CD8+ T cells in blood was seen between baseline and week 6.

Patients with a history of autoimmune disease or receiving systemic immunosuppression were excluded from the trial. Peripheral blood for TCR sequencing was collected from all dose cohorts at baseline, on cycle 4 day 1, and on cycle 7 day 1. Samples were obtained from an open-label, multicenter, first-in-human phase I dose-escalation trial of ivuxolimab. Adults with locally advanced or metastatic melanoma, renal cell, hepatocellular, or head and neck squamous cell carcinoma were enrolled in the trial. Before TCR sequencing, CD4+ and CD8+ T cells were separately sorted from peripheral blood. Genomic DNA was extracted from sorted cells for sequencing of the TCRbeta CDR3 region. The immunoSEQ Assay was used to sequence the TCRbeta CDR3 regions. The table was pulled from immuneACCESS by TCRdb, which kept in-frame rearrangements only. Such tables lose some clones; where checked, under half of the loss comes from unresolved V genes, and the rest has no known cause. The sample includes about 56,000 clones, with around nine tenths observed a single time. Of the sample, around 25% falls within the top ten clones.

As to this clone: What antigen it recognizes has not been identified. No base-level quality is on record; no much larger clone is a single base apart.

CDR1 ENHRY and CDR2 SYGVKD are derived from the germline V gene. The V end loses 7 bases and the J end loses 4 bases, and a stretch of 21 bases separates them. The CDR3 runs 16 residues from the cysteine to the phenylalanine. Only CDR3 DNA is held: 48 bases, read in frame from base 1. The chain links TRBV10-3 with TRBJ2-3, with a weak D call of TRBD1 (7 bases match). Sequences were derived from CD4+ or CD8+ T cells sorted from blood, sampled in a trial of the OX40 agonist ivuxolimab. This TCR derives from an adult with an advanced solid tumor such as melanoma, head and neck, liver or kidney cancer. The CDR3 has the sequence CAINPTGEPGADTQYF. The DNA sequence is TGTGCCATCAACCCAACAGGGGAGCCGGGAGCAGATACGCAGTATTTT.